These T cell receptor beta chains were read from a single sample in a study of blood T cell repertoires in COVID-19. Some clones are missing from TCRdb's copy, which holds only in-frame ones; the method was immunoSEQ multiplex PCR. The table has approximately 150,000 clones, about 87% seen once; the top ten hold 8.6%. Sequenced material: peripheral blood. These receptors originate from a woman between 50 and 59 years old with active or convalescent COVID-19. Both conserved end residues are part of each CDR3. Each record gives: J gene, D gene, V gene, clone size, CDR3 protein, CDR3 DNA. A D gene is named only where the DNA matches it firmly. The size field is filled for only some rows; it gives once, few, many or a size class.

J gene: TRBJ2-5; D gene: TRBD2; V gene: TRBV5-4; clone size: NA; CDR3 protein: CASSLVGLGRAETQYF; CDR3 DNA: TGTGCCAGCAGCTTGGTTGGACTAGGACGGGCCGAGACCCAGTACTTC
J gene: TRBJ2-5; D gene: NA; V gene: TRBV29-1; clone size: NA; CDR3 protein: CSAYSGQETQYF; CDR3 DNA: TGCAGCGCCTATAGCGGCCAAGAGACCCAGTACTTC
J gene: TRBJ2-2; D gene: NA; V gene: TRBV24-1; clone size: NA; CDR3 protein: CATSGDWGGMNTGELFF; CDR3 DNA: TGTGCCACCAGTGGAGATTGGGGGGGCATGAACACCGGGGAGCTGTTTTTT
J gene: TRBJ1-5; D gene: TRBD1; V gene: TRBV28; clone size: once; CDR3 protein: CASSFAGQGLFVPQHF; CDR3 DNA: TGTGCCAGCAGTTTCGCTGGACAGGGGTTATTTGTGCCCCAGCATTTT
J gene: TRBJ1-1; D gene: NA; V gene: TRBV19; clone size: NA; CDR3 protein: CASSIVQDTEAFF; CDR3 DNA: TGTGCCAGTAGTATTGTACAGGACACTGAAGCTTTCTTT
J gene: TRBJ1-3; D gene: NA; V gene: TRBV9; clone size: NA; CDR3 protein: CASSAQGHPSSGNTIYF; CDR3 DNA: TGTGCCAGCAGCGCACAGGGACATCCGAGCTCTGGAAACACCATATATTTT
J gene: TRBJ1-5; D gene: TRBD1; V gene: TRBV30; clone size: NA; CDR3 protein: CAWRRTGDSNQPQHF; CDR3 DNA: TGTGCCTGGAGGCGGACAGGGGACAGCAATCAGCCCCAGCATTTT
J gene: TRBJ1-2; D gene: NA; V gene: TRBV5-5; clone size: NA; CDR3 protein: CASSLRQVFTYGYTF; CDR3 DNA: TGTGCCAGCAGCTTGAGACAGGTTTTCACCTATGGCTACACCTTC
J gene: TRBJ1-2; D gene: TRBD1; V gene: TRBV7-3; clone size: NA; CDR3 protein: CASSETGTGRRGYTF; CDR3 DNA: TGTGCCAGCAGTGAAACCGGGACAGGGAGGAGGGGCTACACCTTC
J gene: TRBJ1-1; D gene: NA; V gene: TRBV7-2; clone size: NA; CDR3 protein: CASSLFEATEAFF; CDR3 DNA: TGTGCCAGCAGCTTATTTGAAGCCACTGAAGCTTTCTTT
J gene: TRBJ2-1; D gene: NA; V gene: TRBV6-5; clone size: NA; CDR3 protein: CASSYSSANEQFF; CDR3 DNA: TGTGCCAGCAGTTATAGTAGCGCCAATGAGCAGTTCTTC
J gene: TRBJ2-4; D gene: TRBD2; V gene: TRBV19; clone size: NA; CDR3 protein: CASSLLTSGGINIQYF; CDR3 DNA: TGTGCCAGTAGTCTTTTGACTAGCGGGGGGATAAACATTCAGTACTTC
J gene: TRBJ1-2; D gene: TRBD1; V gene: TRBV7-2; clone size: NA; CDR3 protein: CASRLQGVDGYTF; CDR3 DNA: TGTGCCAGCAGACTACAGGGGGTGGATGGCTACACCTTC
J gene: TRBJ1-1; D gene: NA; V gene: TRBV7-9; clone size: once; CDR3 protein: CASSLDPGQEAFF; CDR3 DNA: TGTGCCAGCAGCTTAGACCCAGGACAGGAAGCTTTCTTT
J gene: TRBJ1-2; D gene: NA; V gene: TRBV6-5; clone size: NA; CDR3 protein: CASSLARGADYGYTF; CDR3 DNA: TGTGCCAGCAGCCTCGCGCGGGGGGCGGACTATGGCTACACCTTC
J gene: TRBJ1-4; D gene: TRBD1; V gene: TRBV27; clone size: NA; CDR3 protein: CASSGQGLNEKLFF; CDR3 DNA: TGTGCCAGCAGTGGACAGGGACTTAATGAAAAACTGTTTTTT
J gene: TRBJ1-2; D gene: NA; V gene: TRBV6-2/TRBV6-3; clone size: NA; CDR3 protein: CASSYSAGVGGYTF; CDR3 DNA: TGTGCCAGCAGTTACTCCGCAGGGGTTGGTGGCTACACCTTC
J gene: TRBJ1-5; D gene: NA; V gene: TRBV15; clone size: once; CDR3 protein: CATSRADQPQHF; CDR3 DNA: TGTGCCACCAGCAGAGCCGATCAGCCCCAGCATTTT
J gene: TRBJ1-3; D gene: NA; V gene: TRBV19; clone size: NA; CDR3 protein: CASSMEVSFSGNTIYF; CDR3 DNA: TGTGCCAGTAGTATGGAGGTTTCCTTCTCTGGAAACACCATATATTTT
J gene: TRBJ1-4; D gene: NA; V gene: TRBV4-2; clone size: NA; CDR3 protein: CASSRESYSGNSEKLFF; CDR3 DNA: TGTGCCAGCAGCCGGGAGTCGTATAGCGGTAATTCTGAAAAACTGTTTTTT
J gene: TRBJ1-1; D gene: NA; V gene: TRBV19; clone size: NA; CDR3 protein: CASSFGTTNTEAFF; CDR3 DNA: TGTGCCAGTAGTTTCGGGACTACGAACACTGAAGCTTTCTTT
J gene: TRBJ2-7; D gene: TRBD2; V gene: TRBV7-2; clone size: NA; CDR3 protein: CASSSRTSGRPYF; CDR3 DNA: TGTGCCAGCAGCTCTAGGACTAGCGGACGGCCCTACTTC
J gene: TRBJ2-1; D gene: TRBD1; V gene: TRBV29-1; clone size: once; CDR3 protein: CSVGTGLGYNEQFF; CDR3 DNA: TGCAGCGTGGGGACAGGTCTAGGGTACAATGAGCAGTTCTTC
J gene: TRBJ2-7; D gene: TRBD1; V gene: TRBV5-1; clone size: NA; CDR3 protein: CASSLGTGLSYEQYF; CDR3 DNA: TGCGCCAGCAGCCTGGGGACAGGCCTGTCCTACGAGCAGTACTTC
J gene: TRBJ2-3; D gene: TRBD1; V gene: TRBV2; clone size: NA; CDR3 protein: CASSDGRGRNTDTQYF; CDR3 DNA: TGTGCCAGCAGTGACGGCAGGGGGCGAAACACAGATACGCAGTATTTT
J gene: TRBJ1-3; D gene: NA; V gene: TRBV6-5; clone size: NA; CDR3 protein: CASSYSEGSGNTIYF; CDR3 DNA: TGTGCCAGCAGTTACTCGGAGGGCTCTGGAAACACCATATATTTT
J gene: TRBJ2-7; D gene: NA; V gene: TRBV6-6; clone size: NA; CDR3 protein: CASSYPEEAGEQYF; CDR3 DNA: TGTGCCAGCAGTTACCCGGAAGAGGCGGGCGAGCAGTACTTC
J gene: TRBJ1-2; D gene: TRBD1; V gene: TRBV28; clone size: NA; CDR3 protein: CASSLSLTGVDYGYTF; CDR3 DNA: TGTGCCAGCAGTTTATCTCTGACAGGGGTAGACTATGGCTACACCTTC
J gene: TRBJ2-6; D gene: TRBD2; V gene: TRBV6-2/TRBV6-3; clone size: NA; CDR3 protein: CASSGLAGGFSSGANVLTF; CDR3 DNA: TGTGCCAGCAGTGGACTAGCGGGAGGGTTTAGCTCTGGGGCCAACGTCCTGACTTTC
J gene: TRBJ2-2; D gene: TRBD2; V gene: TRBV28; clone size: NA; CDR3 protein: CASEGASGRAGTGELFF; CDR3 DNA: TGTGCCAGCGAAGGGGCTAGCGGGAGGGCCGGCACCGGGGAGCTGTTTTTT
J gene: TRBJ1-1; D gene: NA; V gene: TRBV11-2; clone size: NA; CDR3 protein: CASSLQGGTEAFF; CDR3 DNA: TGTGCCAGCAGCTTACAGGGCGGCACTGAAGCTTTCTTT
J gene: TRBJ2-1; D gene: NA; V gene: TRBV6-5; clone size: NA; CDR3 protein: CASNRGSYNEQFF; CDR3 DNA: TGTGCCAGCAATAGGGGCTCCTACAATGAGCAGTTCTTC
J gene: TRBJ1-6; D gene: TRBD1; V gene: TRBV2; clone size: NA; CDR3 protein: CASSQQGARSPLHF; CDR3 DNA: TGTGCCAGCAGCCAACAGGGGGCTAGGTCACCCCTCCACTTT
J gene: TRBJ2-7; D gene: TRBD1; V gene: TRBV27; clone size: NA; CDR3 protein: CASSSPIRQGVAYEQYF; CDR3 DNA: TGTGCCAGCAGTTCGCCCATTCGACAGGGGGTAGCCTACGAGCAGTACTTC
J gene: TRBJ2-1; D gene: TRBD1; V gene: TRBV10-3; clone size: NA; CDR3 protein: CAIRDRLYEQFF; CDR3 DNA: TGTGCCATCCGGGACAGGCTCTATGAGCAGTTCTTC
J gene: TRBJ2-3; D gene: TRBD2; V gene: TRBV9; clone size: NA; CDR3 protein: CASSSLAGGPTDTQYF; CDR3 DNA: TGTGCCAGCAGCTCACTAGCGGGGGGGCCGACAGATACGCAGTATTTT
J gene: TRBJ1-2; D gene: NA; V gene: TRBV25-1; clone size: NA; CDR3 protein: CASSWAQGREDGYTF; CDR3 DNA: TGTGCCAGCAGTTGGGCCCAGGGTCGGGAGGATGGCTACACCTTC
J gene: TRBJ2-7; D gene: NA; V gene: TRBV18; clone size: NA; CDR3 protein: CASSPDLAHEQYF; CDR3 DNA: TGTGCCAGCTCACCGGATCTAGCCCACGAGCAGTACTTC
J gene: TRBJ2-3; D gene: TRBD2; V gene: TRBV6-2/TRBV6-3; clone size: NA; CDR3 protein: CASSYFGTSGLTDTQYF; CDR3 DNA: TGTGCCAGCAGTTACTTTGGGACTAGCGGACTCACAGATACGCAGTATTTT
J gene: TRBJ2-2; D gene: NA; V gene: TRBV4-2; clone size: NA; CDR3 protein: CASSQDSRAGELFF; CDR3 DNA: TGTGCCAGCAGCCAAGATTCCCGGGCCGGGGAGCTGTTTTTT
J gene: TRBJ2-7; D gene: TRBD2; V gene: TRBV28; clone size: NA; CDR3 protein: CASSLPTSGQYEQYF; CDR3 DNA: TGTGCCAGCAGTTTACCGACTAGCGGGCAGTACGAGCAGTACTTC
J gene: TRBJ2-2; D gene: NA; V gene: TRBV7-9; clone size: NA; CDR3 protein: CASSLEGVASGELFF; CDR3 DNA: TGTGCCAGCAGCTTAGAAGGAGTAGCTTCCGGGGAGCTGTTTTTT
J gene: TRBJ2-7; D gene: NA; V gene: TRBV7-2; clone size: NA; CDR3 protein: CASSLFGRGEGEQYF; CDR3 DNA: TGTGCCAGCAGCTTATTCGGCAGGGGGGAAGGCGAGCAGTACTTC
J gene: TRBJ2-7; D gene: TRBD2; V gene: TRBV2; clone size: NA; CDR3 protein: CASSEGAGGYEQYF; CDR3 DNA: TGTGCCAGCAGTGAAGGAGCGGGAGGCTACGAGCAGTACTTC
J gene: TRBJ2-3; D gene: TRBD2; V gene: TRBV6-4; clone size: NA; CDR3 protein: CASSDSMAGGQDTQYF; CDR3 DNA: TGTGCCAGCAGTGACTCGATGGCGGGGGGGCAAGATACGCAGTATTTT
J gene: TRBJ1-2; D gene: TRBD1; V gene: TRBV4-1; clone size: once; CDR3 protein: CASSQSAADRGLGYGYTF; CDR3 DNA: TGCGCCAGCAGCCAGTCCGCCGCGGACAGGGGTTTAGGGTATGGCTACACCTTC
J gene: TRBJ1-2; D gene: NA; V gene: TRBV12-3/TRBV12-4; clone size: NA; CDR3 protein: CASSPQNTYGYTF; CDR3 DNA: TGTGCCAGCAGTCCTCAGAATACCTATGGCTACACCTTC
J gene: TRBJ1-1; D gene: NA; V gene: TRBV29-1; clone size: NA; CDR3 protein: CSVEGPGSNTEAFF; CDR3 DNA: TGCAGCGTTGAAGGCCCAGGGTCGAACACTGAAGCTTTCTTT
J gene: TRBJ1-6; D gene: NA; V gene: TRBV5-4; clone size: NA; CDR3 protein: CASSPNREYNSPLHF; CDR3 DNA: TGTGCCAGCAGCCCGAACCGGGAATATAATTCACCCCTCCACTTT
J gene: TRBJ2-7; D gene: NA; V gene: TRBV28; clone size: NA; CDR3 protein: CASTRSYEQYF; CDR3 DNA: TGTGCCAGCACGCGTTCCTACGAGCAGTACTTC
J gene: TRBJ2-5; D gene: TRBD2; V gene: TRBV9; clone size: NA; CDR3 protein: CASSVQSGGHQETQYF; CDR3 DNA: TGTGCCAGCAGCGTACAAAGCGGGGGGCACCAAGAGACCCAGTACTTC
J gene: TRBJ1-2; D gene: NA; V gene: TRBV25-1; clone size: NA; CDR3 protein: CASSEEAGDYGYTF; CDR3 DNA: TGTGCCAGCAGTGAAGAGGCAGGGGATTATGGCTACACCTTC
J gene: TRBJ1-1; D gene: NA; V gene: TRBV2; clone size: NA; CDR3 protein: CASKGDSANTEAFF; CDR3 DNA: TGTGCCAGCAAAGGGGACTCAGCGAACACTGAAGCTTTCTTT
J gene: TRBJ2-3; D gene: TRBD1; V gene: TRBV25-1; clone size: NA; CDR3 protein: CASSDFPGQGWTDTQYF; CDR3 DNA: TGTGCCAGCAGTGATTTTCCGGGACAGGGGTGGACAGATACGCAGTATTTT
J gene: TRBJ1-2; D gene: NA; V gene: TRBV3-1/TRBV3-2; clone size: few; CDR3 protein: CASSQGTGNGYTF; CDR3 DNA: TGTGCCAGCAGCCAAGGAACAGGGAATGGCTACACCTTC
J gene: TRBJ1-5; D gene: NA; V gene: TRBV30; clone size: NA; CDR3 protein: CAWSPGSPQPQHF; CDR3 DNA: TGTGCCTGGAGTCCAGGAAGCCCTCAGCCCCAGCATTTT
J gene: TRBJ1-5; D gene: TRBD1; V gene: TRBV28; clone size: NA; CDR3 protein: CASSSGQGASQPQHF; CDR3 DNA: TGTGCCAGCAGTTCGGGACAGGGGGCTTCCCAGCCCCAGCATTTT
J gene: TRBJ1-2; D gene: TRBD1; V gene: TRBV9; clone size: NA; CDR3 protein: CASSAWGTATNGYTF; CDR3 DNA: TGTGCCAGCAGCGCCTGGGGGACAGCGACGAATGGCTACACCTTC
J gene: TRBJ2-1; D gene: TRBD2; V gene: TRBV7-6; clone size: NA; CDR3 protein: CASSFLAGTYNEQFF; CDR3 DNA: TGTGCCAGCAGCTTCCTAGCGGGCACCTACAATGAGCAGTTCTTC